Listed below are T cell receptor beta chains from one sample, sequenced in a study of blood T cell repertoires in COVID-19. TCRdb's table, derived via immunoSEQ multiplex PCR, lists solely in-frame clones and lacks some. The sample has 35,000 to 45,000 clones; approximately 85% are singletons. Source material: peripheral blood. The source of these receptors is a man between 60 and 75 years old with acute or convalescent COVID-19. CDR3s include the opening cysteine and the closing phenylalanine or tryptophan. Fields, in order: J gene, clone size, V gene, D gene, CDR3 DNA, CDR3 protein. D genes are given only for firm matches. Not every row has a clone size; where given, it reads once, few, many or a size class.

TRBJ1-3,-,TRBV14,-,TGTGCCAGCAGCCAAACAGGGCTGTCGGCGAACACCATATATTTT,CASSQTGLSANTIYF
TRBJ1-1,-,TRBV7-2,TRBD1,TGTGCCAGCAGCCCACAGGGGGCATTGAACACTGAAGCTTTCTTT,CASSPQGALNTEAFF
TRBJ2-3,-,TRBV18,-,TGTGCCAGCTCACCACTAGTAACAGATACGCAGTATTTT,CASSPLVTDTQYF
TRBJ1-2,-,TRBV5-6,-,TGTGCCAGCAGCTTGGGACACCTATATGGCTACACCTTC,CASSLGHLYGYTF
TRBJ2-1,once,TRBV18,-,TGTGCCAGCTCGGCCCGTGTGGACACCAATGAGCAGTTCTTC,CASSARVDTNEQFF
TRBJ2-7,-,TRBV15,-,TGTGCCACCGGGGGCAGGGGAACCTACGAGCAGTACTTC,CATGGRGTYEQYF
TRBJ1-4,-,TRBV7-2,-,TGTGCCAGCAGTCCAAACGGGGGGCCTAATGAAAAACTGTTTTTT,CASSPNGGPNEKLFF
TRBJ1-1,-,TRBV10-3,-,TGTGCCATCGGTGTAGATCAGAACACTGAAGCTTTCTTT,CAIGVDQNTEAFF
TRBJ2-3,-,TRBV11-2,TRBD2,TGTGCCAGCAGCCTAAAACTAGCGGGAGTGGGGGATACGCAGTATTTT,CASSLKLAGVGDTQYF
TRBJ1-5,-,TRBV6-2/TRBV6-3,-,TGTGCCAGCAGTTTCCTTAGCAATCAGCCCCAGCATTTT,CASSFLSNQPQHF
TRBJ2-1,-,TRBV19,TRBD2,TGTGCCAGCATGACTAGCGGGGGACTTGAGGGCAATGAGCAGTTCTTC,CASMTSGGLEGNEQFF
TRBJ2-1,-,TRBV7-2,-,TGTGCCAGCAGCCCCGATTGGCGGGGCTACAATGAGCAGTTCTTC,CASSPDWRGYNEQFF
TRBJ2-5,-,TRBV30,TRBD2,TGTGCCTGGAGTGTACGCACTAGCGGGATACGTTCCGGAGAGACCCAGTACTTC,CAWSVRTSGIRSGETQYF
TRBJ1-2,-,TRBV7-2,-,TGTGCCAGCAGGGAGGGGGGGGGAACCTCCGGCTACACCTTC,CASREGGGTSGYTF
TRBJ2-3,-,TRBV19,-,TGTGCCAGTAGTATCGAGCCCTCACGAGATACGCAGTATTTT,CASSIEPSRDTQYF